This T cell receptor (beta chain) stems from a study of CD8+CD57+ T cells in acquired aplastic anemia. Study details: Sorting CD4+ and CD8+ cells gave DNA averaging 3.2 ug. Study-wide points: It was found that some 30 CD8+ CDR3 sequences were shared between patients and controls.

Profiling of TCR beta VDJ combinations and CDR3 sequences used genomic DNA as template. TCRdb recomputed calls from the reads with MiXCR, one row per CDR3 protein. The table has 150,000 to 200,000 distinct CDR3 sequences, 45% to 60% seen once. Patients included in sequencing had previously demonstrated CD8+CD57+ cell expansion by flow cytometry. Everyone among the patients had severe acquired aplastic anemia. Patients had not yet gotten any therapy when their blood was taken for sampling. V lost 6 bases to trimming and J lost 5 bases; unmatched junction nucleotides: 4. Germline lookup yields CDR1 MGHDK and CDR2 SYGVNS. There are 14 residues in the CDR3. This clonotype was detected once. What it binds is unknown.

This TCR derives from a human donor with aplastic anemia. Sequences were obtained from sorted CD4+, CD8+, or CD8+CD57+ T cells (not recorded which) from PBMCs. This chain connects TRBV25-1 to TRBJ2-5; 12 bases are a match to TRBD1. CDR3 bases: TGTGCCAGCAGGGGGACAGGGGGCCAGGAGACCCAGTACTTC. It translates to CASRGTGGQETQYF. The full variable domain, with the rest looked up from reference TRBV25-1 and TRBJ2-5, is EADIYQTPRYLVIGTGKKITLECSQTMGHDKMYWYQQDPGMELHLIHYSYGVNSTEKGDLSSESTVSRIRTEHFPLTLESARPSHTSQYLCASRGTGGQETQYFGPGTRLLVL.